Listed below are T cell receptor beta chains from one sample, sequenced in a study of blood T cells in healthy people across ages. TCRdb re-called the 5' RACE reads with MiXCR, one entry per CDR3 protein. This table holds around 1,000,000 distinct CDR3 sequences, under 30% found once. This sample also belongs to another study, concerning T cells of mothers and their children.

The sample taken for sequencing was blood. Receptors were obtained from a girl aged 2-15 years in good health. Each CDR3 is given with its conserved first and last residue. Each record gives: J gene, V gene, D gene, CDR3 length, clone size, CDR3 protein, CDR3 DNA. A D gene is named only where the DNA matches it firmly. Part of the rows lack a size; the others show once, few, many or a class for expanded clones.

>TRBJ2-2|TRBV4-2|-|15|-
CASSQERGNTGELFF
TGTGCCAGCAGCCAAGAGCGGGGGAACACCGGGGAGCTGTTTTTT
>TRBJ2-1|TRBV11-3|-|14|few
CASSLDVTAEEQFF
TGTGCCAGCAGCTTAGATGTCACGGCAGAGGAGCAGTTCTTC
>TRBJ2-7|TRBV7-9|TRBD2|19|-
CASSLGVQAGGDYSYEQYF
TGTGCCAGCAGCTTAGGCGTCCAAGCGGGAGGGGATTATTCCTACGAGCAGTACTTC
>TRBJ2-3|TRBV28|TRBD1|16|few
CASSPIGRQGTDTQYF
TGTGCCAGCAGTCCCATTGGTAGACAGGGGACAGATACGCAGTATTTT
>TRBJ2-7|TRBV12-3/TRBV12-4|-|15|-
CASSLGTLRSYEQYF
TGTGCCAGCAGTTTGGGGACACTTCGCTCCTACGAGCAGTACTTC
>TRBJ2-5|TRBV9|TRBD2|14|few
CASSASTSRETQYF
TGTGCCAGCAGCGCGTCGACTAGCAGGGAGACCCAGTACTTC
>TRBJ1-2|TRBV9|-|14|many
CASSPPGGPYGYTF
TGTGCCAGCAGCCCGCCGGGGGGGCCCTATGGCTACACCTTC
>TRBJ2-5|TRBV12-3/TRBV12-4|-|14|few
CASSFFAGPETQYF
TGTGCCAGCAGTTTTTTCGCAGGGCCAGAGACCCAGTACTTC
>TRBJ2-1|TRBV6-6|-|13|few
CASSGRTYNEQFF
TGTGCCAGCAGCGGACGGACCTACAATGAGCAGTTCTTC
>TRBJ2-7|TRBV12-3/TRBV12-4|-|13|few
CASTQQGTYEQYF
TGTGCCAGCACTCAACAGGGAACCTACGAGCAGTACTTC
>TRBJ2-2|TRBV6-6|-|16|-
CASSWSGPKGTGELFF
TGTGCCAGCAGTTGGTCGGGTCCAAAGGGGACCGGGGAGCTGTTTTTT
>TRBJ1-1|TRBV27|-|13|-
CASSRGGRTEAFF
TGTGCCAGCAGCAGGGGCGGAAGGACTGAAGCTTTCTTT
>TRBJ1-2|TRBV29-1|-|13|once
CSVPHRDHFGYTF
TGCAGCGTTCCCCACCGGGACCACTTCGGCTACACCTTC
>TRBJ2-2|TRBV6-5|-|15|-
CASSGTQLNTGELFF
TGTGCCAGCAGTGGGACTCAATTAAACACCGGGGAGCTGTTTTTT
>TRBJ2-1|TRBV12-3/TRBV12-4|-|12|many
CASSFSGGEQFF
TGTGCCAGCAGTTTTTCTGGGGGTGAGCAGTTCTTC
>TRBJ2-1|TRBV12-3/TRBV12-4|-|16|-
CASSPSDSPIRKEQFF
TGTGCCAGCAGTCCCTCGGACTCCCCGATCCGAAAGGAGCAGTTCTTC
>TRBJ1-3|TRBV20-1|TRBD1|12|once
CSAAPGGDTIYF
TGCAGTGCTGCACCAGGGGGAGACACCATATATTTT
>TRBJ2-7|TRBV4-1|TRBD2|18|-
CASSYQTSGSNNNYEQHF
TGCGCCAGCAGCTACCAGACTAGCGGGAGTAATAATAATTACGAGCAGCACTTC
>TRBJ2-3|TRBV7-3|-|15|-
CASSLIPRAPDTQYF
TGTGCCAGCAGCTTGATCCCCAGGGCCCCAGATACGCAGTATTTT
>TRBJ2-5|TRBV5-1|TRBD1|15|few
CASSQTGGGQETQYF
TGCGCCAGCAGCCAGACAGGGGGTGGACAAGAGACCCAGTACTTC
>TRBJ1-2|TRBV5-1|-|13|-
CASSPDTIWGFTF
TGCGCCAGCAGCCCTGACACAATTTGGGGCTTCACCTTC
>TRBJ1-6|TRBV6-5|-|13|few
CASSWGRDSPLHF
TGTGCCAGCAGTTGGGGCCGGGATTCACCCCTCCACTTT
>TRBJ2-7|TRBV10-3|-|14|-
CAIASAPPPHEQYF
TGTGCCATCGCTTCGGCCCCGCCCCCCCACGAGCAGTACTTC
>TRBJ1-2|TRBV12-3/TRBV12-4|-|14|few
CASREEPDDYGYTF
TGTGCCAGCAGAGAAGAACCGGACGACTATGGCTACACCTTC